This T cell receptor beta chain was sequenced during a study of cytotoxic CD8 clonotypes in ibrutinib-treated CLL. Study-wide results and caveats: Clonality increased with ibrutinib response but returned toward baseline at progression. Samples from sustained-remission and progressing patients were taken at different times.

Germline loops: CDR1 WNHNN, CDR2 SYGVQD (reference sequence). CDR3 length equals 14 residues. Trimming left V 4 bases short and J 0 bases short, with 9 bases between. With regard to this clone: Its target is unknown.

The data were produced by immunoSEQ multiplex PCR, yet TCRdb's version contains in-frame clones alone and is incomplete. This table has about 250,000 clones, under 75% appearing once. Specimen: PBMCs, collected after 24 months of ibrutinib treatment. The sequence came from a human donor with chronic lymphocytic leukemia. This chain joins TRBV10-1 and TRBJ2-5; D is possibly TRBD2 (5 bases). Here the CDR3 DNA reads TGCGCCAGCAGTGCCGGACTGTACCAAGAGACCCAGTACTTC. Protein: CASSAGLYQETQYF.